These 9 T cell receptor beta chains originate from one sample sequenced in a study of siplizumab effects on memory and regulatory T cells. Data came from immunoSEQ multiplex PCR; TCRdb stores just in-frame clones and leaves some out. This table holds fewer than 80,000 clones, approximately 93% found once. Sequences were obtained from CD8+ T cells sorted from blood. Receptors were obtained from a human donor in good health.

This chain's CDR3 is CASPGTAGETQYF. The CDR3 DNA reads TGTGCCTCCCCCGGGACAGCTGGGGAGACCCAGTACTTC. The chain uses TRBV5-4 and TRBJ2-5; 7 bases fit TRBD1. The ends lost 10 bases at V and 5 bases at J; junction bases unmatched: 11. The CDR3 runs to 13 residues. Germline assignment: CDR1 SGHNT and CDR2 YYREEE (reference sequence).

The chain couples TRBV5-4 to TRBJ1-4, with D perhaps matching TRBD1 (6 bases). Germline V CDR1 and CDR2: SGHNT, YYREEE (reference sequence). Between the trimmed V and J ends, which lost 5 bases and 8 bases, there was a span of 13 bases. The CDR3 loop spans 13 amino acids. The CDR3 DNA is TGTGCCAGCAGGGAAGGGGGGGAAGAAAAACTGTTTTTT. This gives the protein CASREGGEEKLFF. The entire variable domain, with the rest obtained from reference TRBV5-4 and TRBJ1-4, is as follows: ETGVTQSPTHLIKTRGQQVTLRCSSQSGHNTVSWYQQALGQGPQFIFQYYREEENGRGNFPPRFSGLQFPNYSSELNVNALELDDSALYLCASREGGEEKLFFGSGTQLSVL.

In its sample, this clone was seen a few times. The chain has TRBV2 and TRBJ2-7; D is perhaps TRBD1 (5 bases). V lost 5 bases to trimming and J lost 5 bases, with 16 bases between them. The CDR3 is 14 residues long. Per germline, CDR1 SNHLY and CDR2 FYNNEI. CDR3 loop: CASSLDSSLNEQYF. The CDR3 DNA reads TGTGCCAGCAGTCTAGACAGTTCCCTTAACGAGCAGTACTTC. Full variable domain (outside the CDR3, taken from reference TRBV2 and TRBJ2-7): EPEVTQTPSHQVTQMGQEVILRCVPISNHLYFYWYRQILGQKVEFLVSFYNNEISEKSEIFDDQFSVERPDGSNFTLKIRSTKLEDSAMYFCASSLDSSLNEQYFGPGTRLTVT.

This clone was seen only once. The gene calls are TRBV19 and TRBJ2-1; possibly TRBD1 or TRBD2 for D (5 bases each). Trimming stripped 7 bases from V and 7 bases from J, with 20 bases between. This CDR3 is built from 15 residues. CDR1 and CDR2 (germline): LNHDA, SQIVND (reference sequence). The CDR3 here is CASNPGAWIWNEQFF. For the CDR3, the DNA is TGTGCCAGTAACCCCGGGGCCTGGATTTGGAATGAGCAGTTCTTC.

The chain carries TRBV27 and TRBJ2-6; D is ambiguous. The CDR3 contains 12 residues. Trimming removed 7 bases from V and 4 bases from J, with 5 bases in between. From germline, CDR1 is MNHEY and CDR2 SMNVEV (reference sequence). The CDR3 region has the DNA TGTGCCAGCAAAACCGGGGCCAACGTCCTGACTTTC. Protein: CASKTGANVLTF.

V gene TRBV27 combines with J gene TRBJ2-7, with D perhaps matching TRBD1 or TRBD2 (6 bases each). V gave up 0 bases and J gave up 0 bases, with 12 bases separating them. CDR1 is MNHEY, CDR2 SMNVEV, per germline (reference sequence). CDR3 length: 16 amino acids. The CDR3 DNA reads TGTGCCAGCAGTTTATCGTCCGGGGGCCCCTCCTACGAGCAGTACTTC. Translating gives CASSLSSGGPSYEQYF.

This chain links TRBV18 with TRBJ2-7; no clear D. The germline gives CDR1 KGHSH, CDR2 LQKENI. The CDR3 extends over 15 amino acids. V was pared by 3 bases and J by 2 bases, with 14 bases between. The CDR3, as DNA: TGTGCCAGCTCACCCGACCCCGGAACCCCCTACGAGCAGTACTTC. Its protein product is CASSPDPGTPYEQYF.

The rearrangement joins TRBV7-3 to TRBJ2-3; tentatively, D is TRBD2 (5 bases). V dropped 5 bases and J dropped 3 bases, with 9 bases sitting between them. The CDR3 length is 13 residues. From germline, CDR1 is SGHTA and CDR2 FQGTGA. The CDR3 nucleotides read TGTGCCAGCAGCACCACGGGGACAGATACGCAGTATTTT. Protein sequence: CASSTTGTDTQYF.

The V and J genes are TRBV6-5 and TRBJ2-7; 9 nucleotides match TRBD1. The CDR3 runs to 16 residues. CDR1 MNHEY and CDR2 SVGAGI come from the germline V gene. V dropped 0 bases and J dropped 2; count of bases not matched to a gene: 5. DNA for the CDR3: TGTGCCAGCAGTTACTCAGCCGGGACAGGGACCTACGAGCAGTACTTC. This sequence encodes CASSYSAGTGTYEQYF.